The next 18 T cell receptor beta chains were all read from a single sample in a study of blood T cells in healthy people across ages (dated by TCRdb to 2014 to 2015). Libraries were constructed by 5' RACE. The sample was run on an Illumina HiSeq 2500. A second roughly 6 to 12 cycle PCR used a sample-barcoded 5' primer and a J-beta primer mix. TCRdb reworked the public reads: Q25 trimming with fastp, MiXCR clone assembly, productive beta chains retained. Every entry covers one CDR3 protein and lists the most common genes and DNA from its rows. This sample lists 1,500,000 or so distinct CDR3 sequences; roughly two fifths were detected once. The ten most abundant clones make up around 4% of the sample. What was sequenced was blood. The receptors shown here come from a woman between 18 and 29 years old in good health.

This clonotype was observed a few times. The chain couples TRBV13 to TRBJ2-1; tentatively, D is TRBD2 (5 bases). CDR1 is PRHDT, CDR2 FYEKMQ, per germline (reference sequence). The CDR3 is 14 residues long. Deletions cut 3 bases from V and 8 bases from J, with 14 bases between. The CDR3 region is CASSFPSSGDEQFF. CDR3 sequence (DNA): TGTGCCAGCAGCTTCCCTTCCTCCGGGGATGAGCAGTTCTTC.

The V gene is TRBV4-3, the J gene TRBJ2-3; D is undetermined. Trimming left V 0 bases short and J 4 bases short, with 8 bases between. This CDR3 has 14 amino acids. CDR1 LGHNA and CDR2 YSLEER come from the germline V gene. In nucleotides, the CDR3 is TGCGCCAGCAGCCAAGATCGGGTTTCAGATACGCAGTATTTT. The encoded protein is CASSQDRVSDTQYF.

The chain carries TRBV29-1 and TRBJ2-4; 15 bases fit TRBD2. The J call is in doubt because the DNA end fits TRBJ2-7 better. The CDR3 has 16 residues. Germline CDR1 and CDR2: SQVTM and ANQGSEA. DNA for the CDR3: TGCAGCGTTGCCCGGACTAGCGGGAGGGCCAAGAGCGAGCAGTACTTC. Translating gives CSVARTSGRAKSEQYF.

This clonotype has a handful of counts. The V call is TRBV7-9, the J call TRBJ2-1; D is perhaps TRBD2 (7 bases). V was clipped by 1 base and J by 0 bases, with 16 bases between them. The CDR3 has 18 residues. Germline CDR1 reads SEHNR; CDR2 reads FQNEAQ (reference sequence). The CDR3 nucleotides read TGTGCCAGCAGCTTAGAAACGGGGGGCTCCAGCTCCTACAATGAGCAGTTCTTC. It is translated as CASSLETGGSSSYNEQFF.

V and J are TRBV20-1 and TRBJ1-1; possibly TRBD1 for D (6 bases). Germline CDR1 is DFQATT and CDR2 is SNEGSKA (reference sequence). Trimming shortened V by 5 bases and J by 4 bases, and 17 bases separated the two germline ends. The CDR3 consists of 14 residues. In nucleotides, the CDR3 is TGCAGTGCTTCCAAGGGGGGGAGCATCACTGAAGCTTTCTTT. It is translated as CSASKGGSITEAFF.

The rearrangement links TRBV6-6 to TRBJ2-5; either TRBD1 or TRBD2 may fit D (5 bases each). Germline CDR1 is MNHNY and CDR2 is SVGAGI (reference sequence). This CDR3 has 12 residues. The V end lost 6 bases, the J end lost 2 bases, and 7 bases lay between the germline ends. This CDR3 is CASRGEQETQYF. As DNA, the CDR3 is TGTGCCAGCAGGGGGGAACAAGAGACCCAGTACTTC.

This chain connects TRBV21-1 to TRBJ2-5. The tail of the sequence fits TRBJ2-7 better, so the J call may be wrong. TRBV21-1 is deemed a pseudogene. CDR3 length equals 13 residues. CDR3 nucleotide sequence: TGTGCCAGCAGCAAAGTGGGCAGATACGAGCAGTACTTC. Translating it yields CASSKVGRYEQYF.

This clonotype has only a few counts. The CDR3 loop is CASSLQLSDYNEQFF. Here the CDR3 DNA reads TGTGCCAGCAGCTTACAGCTTAGCGACTACAATGAGCAGTTCTTC. The chain couples TRBV7-2 to TRBJ2-1; D might be TRBD2 (5 bases). The CDR3 consists of 15 residues. V was trimmed by 2 bases and J by 3 bases, leaving 11 bases between them. CDR1 and CDR2 from the germline V gene are SGHTA and FQGNSA.

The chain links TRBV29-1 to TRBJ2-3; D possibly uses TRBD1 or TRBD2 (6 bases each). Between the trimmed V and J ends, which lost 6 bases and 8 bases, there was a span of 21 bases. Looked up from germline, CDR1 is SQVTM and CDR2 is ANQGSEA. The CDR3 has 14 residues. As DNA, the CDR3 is TGCAGCGTCGCCGCGGGACAATTTGGGGGTACGCAGTATTTT. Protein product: CSVAAGQFGGTQYF.

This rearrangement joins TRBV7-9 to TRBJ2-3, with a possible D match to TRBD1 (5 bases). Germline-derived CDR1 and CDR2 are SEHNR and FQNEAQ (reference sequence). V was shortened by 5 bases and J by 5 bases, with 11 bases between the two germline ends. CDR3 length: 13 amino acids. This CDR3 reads CASSRTLEDTQYF. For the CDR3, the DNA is TGTGCCAGCAGCCGGACACTGGAAGATACGCAGTATTTT. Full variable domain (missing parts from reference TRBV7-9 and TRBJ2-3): DTGVSQNPRHKITKRGQNVTFRCDPISEHNRLYWYRQTLGQGPEFLTYFQNEAQLEKSRLLSDRFSAERPKGSFSTLEIQRTEQGDSAMYLCASSRTLEDTQYFGPGTRLTVL.

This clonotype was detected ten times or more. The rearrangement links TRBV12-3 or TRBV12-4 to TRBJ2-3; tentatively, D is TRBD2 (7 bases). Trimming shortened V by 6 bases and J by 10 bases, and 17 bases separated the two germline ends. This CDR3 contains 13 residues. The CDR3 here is CASSSPEGGAQYF. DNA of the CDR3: TGTGCCAGCAGCAGCCCCGAGGGGGGGGCGCAGTATTTT.

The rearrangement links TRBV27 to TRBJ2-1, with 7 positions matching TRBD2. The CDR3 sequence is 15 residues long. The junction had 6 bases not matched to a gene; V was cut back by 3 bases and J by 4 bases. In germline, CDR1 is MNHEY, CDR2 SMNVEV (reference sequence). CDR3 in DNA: TGTGCCAGCAGTTTCGGCGGGAGAAGGTACAATGAGCAGTTCTTC. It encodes CASSFGGRRYNEQFF.

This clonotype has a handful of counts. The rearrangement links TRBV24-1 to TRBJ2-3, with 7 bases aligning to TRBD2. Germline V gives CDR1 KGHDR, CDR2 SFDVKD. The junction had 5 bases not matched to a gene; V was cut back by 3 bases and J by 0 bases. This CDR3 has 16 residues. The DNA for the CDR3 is TGTGCCACCAGTGATCGGAGTAGCGGGAGCACAGATACGCAGTATTTT. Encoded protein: CATSDRSSGSTDTQYF.

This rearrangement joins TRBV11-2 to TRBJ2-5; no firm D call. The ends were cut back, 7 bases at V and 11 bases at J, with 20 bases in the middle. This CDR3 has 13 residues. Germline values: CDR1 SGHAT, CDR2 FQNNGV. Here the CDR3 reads CASNFVDGHEQYF. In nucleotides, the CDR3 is TGTGCCAGCAACTTTGTGGATGGCCATGAGCAGTACTTC. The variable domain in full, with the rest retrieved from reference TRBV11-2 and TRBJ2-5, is EAGVAQSPRYKIIEKRQSVAFWCNPISGHATLYWYQQILGQGPKLLIQFQNNGVVDDSQLPKDRFSAERLKGVDSTLKIQPAKLEDSAVYLCASNFVDGHEQYFGPGTRLLVL.

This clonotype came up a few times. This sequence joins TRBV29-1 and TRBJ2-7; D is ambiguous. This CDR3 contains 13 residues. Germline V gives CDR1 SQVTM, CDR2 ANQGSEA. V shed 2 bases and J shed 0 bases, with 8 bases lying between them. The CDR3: CSVEQADSYEQYF. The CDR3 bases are TGCAGCGTTGAACAGGCCGACTCCTACGAGCAGTACTTC.

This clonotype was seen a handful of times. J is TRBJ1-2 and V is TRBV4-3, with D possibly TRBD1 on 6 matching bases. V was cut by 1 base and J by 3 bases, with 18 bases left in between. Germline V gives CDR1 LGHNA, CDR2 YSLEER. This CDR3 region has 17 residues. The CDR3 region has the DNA TGCGCCAGCAGCCAAGGGCCAGGTTCAGGGGATTACTATGGCTACACCTTC. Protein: CASSQGPGSGDYYGYTF.

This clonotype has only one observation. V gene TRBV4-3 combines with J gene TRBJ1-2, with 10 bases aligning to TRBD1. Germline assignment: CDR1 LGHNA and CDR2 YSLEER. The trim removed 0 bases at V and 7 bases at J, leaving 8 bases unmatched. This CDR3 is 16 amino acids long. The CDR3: CASSQDLGTGDFGYTF. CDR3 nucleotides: TGCGCCAGCAGCCAAGATTTGGGGACAGGGGACTTTGGCTACACCTTC.

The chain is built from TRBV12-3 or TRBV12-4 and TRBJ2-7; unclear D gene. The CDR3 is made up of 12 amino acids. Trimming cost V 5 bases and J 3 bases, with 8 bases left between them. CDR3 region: CASSTQVYEQYF. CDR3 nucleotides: TGTGCCAGCAGTACCCAGGTCTACGAGCAGTACTTC.